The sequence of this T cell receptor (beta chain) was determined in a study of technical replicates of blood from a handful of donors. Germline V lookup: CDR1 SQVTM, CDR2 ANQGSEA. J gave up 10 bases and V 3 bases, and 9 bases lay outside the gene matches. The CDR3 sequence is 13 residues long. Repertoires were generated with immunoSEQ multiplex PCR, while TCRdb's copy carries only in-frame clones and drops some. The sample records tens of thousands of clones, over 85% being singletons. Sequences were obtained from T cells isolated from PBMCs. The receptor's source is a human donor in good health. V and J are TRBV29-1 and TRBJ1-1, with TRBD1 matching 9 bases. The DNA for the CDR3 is TGCAGCGTTGAGGGGGACAGGGTGATGGGAGCTTTCTTT. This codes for CSVEGDRVMGAFF.